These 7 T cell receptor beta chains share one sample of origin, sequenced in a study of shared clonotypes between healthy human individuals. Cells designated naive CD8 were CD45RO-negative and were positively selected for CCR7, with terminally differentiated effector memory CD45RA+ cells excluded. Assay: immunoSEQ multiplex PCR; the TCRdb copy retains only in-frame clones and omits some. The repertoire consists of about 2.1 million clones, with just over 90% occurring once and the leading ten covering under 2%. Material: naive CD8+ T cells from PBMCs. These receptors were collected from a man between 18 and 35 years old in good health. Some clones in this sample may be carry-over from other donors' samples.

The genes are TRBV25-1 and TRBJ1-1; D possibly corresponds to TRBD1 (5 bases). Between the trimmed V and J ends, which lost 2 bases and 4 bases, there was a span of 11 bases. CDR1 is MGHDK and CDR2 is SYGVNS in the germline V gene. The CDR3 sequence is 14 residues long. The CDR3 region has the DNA TGTGCCAGCAGTGAAAGGGGATGGGTCACTGAAGCTTTCTTT. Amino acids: CASSERGWVTEAFF.

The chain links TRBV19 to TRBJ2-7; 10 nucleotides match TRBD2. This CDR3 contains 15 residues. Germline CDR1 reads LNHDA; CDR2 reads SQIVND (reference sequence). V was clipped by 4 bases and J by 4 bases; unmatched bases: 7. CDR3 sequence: CASSRRASGRYEQYF. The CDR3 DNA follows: TGTGCCAGTAGTAGGAGGGCTAGCGGGAGATACGAGCAGTACTTC. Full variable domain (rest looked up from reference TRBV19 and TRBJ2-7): DGGITQSPKYLFRKEGQNVTLSCEQNLNHDAMYWYRQDPGQGLRLIYYSQIVNDFQKGDIAEGYSVSREKKESFPLTVTSAQKNPTAFYLCASSRRASGRYEQYFGPGTRLTVT.

The CDR3 spells CASSGLAGLETQYF. The DNA of the CDR3 is TGTGCCAGCAGTGGCCTAGCGGGGTTGGAGACCCAGTACTTC. The rearrangement links TRBV27 to TRBJ2-5, with TRBD2 identical over 9 bases. The germline gives CDR1 MNHEY, CDR2 SMNVEV (reference sequence). This CDR3 spans 14 amino acids. The V and J ends lost 5 bases and 5 bases, in that order; junction bases with no gene match: 6.

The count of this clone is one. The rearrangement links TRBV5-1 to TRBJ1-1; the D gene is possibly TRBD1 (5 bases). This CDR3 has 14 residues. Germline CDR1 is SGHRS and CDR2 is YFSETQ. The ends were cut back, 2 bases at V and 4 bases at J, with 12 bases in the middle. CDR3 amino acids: CASSFTGGSTEAFF. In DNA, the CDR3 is TGCGCCAGCAGCTTCACCGGGGGGAGCACTGAAGCTTTCTTT. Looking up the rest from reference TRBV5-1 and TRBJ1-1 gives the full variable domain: KAGVTQTPRYLIKTRGQQVTLSCSPISGHRSVSWYQQTPGQGLQFLFEYFSETQRNKGNFPGRFSGRQFSNSRSEMNVSTLELGDSALYLCASSFTGGSTEAFFGQGTRLTVV.

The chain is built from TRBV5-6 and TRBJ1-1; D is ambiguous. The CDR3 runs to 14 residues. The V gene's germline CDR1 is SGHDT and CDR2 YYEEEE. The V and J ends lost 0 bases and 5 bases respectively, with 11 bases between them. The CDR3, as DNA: TGTGCCAGCAGCTTGGTAACGGGGTTGACTGAAGCTTTCTTT. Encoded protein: CASSLVTGLTEAFF. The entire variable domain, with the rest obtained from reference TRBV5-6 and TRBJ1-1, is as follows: DAGVTQSPTHLIKTRGQQVTLRCSPKSGHDTVSWYQQALGQGPQFIFQYYEEEERQRGNFPDRFSGHQFPNYSSELNVNALLLGDSALYLCASSLVTGLTEAFFGQGTRLTVV.

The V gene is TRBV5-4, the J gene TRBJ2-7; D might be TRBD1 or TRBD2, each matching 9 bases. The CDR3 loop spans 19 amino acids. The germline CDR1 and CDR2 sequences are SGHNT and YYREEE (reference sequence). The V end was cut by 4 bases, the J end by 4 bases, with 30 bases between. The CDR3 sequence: CASSQLGLADRGSRYEQYF. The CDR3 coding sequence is TGTGCCAGCAGCCAGCTGGGACTAGCTGACAGGGGGAGTAGATACGAGCAGTACTTC.

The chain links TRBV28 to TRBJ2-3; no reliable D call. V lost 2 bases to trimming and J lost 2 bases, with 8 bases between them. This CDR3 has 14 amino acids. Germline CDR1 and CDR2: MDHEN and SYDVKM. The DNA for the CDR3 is TGTGCCAGCAGTTTAGGACCCCTCACAGATACGCAGTATTTT. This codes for CASSLGPLTDTQYF.